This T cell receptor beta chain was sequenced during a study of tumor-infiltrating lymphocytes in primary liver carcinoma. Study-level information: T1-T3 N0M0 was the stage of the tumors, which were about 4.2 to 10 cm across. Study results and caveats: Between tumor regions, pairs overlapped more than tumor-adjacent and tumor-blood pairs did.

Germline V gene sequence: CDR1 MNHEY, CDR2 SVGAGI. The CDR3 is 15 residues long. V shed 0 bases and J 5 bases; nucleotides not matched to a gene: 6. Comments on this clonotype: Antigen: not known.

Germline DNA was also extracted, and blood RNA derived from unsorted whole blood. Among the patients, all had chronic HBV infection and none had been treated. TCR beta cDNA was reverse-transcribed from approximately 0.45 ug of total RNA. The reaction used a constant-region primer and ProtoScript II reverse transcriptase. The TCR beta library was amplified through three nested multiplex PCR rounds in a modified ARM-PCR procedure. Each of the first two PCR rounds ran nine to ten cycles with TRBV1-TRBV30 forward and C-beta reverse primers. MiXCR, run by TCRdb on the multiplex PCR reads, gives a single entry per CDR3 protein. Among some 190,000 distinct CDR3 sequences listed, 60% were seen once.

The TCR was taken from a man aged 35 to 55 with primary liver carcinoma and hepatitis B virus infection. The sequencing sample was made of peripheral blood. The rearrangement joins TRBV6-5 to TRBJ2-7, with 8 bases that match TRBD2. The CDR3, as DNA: TGTGCCAGCAGTTACTCGGCAGCGGGAGTCGACGAGCAGTACTTC. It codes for CASSYSAAGVDEQYF.